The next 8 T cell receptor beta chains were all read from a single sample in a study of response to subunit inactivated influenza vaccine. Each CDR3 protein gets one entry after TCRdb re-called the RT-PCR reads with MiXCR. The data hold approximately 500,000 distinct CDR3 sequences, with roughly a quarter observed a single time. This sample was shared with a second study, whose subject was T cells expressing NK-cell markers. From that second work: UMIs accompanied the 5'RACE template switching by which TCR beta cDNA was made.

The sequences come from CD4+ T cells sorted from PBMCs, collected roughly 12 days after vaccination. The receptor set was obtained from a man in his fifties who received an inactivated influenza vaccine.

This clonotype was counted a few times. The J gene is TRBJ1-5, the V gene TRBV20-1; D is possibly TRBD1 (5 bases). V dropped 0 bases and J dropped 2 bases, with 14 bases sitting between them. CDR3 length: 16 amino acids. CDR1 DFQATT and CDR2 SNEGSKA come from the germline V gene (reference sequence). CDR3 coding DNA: TGCAGTGCTAGAGACAGGGTCAGGCCAGGCAATCAGCCCCAGCATTTT. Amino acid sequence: CSARDRVRPGNQPQHF.

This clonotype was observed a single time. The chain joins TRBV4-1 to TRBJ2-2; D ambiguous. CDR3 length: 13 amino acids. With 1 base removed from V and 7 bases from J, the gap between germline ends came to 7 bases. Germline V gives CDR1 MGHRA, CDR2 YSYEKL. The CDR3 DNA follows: TGCGCCAGCAGCCAAGCAGTGCGCGGGGAGCTGTTTTTT. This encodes CASSQAVRGELFF.

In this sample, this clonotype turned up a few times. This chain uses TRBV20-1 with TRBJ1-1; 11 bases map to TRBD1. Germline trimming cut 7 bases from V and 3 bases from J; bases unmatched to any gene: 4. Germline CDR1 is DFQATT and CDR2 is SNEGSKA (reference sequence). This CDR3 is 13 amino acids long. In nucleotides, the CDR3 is TGCAGTGTTCGGGACAGGGGGGACACTGAAGCTTTCTTT. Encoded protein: CSVRDRGDTEAFF.

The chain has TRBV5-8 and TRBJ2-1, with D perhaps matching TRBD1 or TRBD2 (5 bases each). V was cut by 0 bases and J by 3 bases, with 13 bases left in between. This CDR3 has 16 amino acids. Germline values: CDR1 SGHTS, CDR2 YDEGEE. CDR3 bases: TGTGCCAGCAGCTTGGCCACCTTTGGGGGCTACAATGAGCAGTTCTTC. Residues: CASSLATFGGYNEQFF. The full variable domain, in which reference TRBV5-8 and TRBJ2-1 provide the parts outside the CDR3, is EAGVTQSPTHLIKTRGQQATLRCSPISGHTSVYWYQQALGLGLQFLLWYDEGEERNRGNFPPRFSGRQFPNYSSELNVNALELEDSALYLCASSLATFGGYNEQFFGPGTRLTVL.

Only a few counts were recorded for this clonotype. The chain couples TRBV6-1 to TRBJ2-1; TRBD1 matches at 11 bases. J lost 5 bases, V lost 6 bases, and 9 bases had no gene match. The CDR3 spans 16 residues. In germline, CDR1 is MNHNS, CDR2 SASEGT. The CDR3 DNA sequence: TGTGCCAGCAGATCTTCTCCGGGACAGGGGGACAATGAGCAGTTCTTC. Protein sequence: CASRSSPGQGDNEQFF.

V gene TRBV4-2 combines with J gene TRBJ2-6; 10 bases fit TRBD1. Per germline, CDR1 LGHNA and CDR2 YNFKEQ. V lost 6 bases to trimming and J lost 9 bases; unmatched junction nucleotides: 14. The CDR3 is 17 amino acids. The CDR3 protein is CASRSPGDRGADNVLTF. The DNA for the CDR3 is TGTGCCAGCAGGAGCCCGGGGGACAGGGGAGCCGACAACGTCCTGACTTTC.

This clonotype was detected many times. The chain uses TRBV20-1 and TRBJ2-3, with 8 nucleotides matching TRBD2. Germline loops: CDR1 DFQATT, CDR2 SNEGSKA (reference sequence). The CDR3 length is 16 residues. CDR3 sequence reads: CSPTGLAGGSTDTQYF. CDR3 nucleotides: TGCAGCCCTACAGGGCTAGCGGGTGGGAGCACAGATACGCAGTATTTT.

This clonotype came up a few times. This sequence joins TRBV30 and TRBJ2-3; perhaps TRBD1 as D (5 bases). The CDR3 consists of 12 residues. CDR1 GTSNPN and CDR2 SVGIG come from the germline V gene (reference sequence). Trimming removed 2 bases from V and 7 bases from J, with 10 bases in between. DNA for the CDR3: TGTGCCTGGAGTCCCGACAGACATACGCAGTATTTT. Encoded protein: CAWSPDRHTQYF.